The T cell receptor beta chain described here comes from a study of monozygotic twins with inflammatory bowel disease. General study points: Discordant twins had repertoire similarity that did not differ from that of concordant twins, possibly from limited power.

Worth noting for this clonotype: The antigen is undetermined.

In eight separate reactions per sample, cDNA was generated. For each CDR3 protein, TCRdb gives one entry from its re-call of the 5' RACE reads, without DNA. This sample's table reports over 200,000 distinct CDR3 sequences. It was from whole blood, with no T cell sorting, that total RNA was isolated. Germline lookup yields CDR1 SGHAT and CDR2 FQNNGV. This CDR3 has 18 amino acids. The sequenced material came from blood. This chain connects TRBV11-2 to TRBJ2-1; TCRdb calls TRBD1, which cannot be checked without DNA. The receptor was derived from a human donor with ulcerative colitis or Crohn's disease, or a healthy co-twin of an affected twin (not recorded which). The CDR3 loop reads CASSSRGPGMGKFNEQFF.